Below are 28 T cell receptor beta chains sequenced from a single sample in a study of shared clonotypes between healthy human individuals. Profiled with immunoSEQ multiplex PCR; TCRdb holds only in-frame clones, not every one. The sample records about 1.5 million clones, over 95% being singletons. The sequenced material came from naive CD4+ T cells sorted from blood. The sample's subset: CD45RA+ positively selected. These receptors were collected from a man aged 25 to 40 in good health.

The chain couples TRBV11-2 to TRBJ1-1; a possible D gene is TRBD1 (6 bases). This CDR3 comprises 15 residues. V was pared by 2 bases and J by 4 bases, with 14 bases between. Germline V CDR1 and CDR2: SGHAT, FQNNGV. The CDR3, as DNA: TGTGCCAGCAGCTTAACCCAGGGGAGTTTCACTGAAGCTTTCTTT. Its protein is CASSLTQGSFTEAFF.

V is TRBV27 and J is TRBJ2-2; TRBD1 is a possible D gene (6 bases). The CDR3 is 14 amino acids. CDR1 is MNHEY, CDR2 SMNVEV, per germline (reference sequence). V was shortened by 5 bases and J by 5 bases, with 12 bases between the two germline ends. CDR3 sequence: CASSMGHLTGELFF. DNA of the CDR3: TGTGCCAGCAGTATGGGACATCTTACCGGGGAGCTGTTTTTT.

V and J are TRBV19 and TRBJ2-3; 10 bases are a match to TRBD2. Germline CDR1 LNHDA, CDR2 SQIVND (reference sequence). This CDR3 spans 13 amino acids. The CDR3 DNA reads TGTGCTTCTAGCGGGAGATTGACAGATACGCAGTATTTT. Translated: CASSGRLTDTQYF.

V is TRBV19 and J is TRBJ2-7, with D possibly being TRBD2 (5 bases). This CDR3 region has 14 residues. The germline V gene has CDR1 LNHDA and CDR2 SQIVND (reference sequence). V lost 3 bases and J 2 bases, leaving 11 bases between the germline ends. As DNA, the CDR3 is TGTGCCAGTAGTATGATGGCGGGTCCCTACGAGCAGTACTTC. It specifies CASSMMAGPYEQYF.

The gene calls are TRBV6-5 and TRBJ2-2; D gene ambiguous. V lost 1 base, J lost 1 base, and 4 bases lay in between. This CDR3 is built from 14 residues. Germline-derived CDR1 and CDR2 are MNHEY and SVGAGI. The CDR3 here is CASSYWQNTGELFF. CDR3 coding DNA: TGTGCCAGCAGTTACTGGCAGAACACCGGGGAGCTGTTTTTT.

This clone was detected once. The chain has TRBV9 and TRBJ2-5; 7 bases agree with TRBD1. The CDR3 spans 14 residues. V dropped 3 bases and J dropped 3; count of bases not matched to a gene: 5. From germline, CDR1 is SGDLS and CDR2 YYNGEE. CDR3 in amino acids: CASSGWDSKETQYF. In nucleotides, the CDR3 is TGTGCCAGCAGCGGTTGGGACAGTAAAGAGACCCAGTACTTC. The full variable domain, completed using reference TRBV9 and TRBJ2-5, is DSGVTQTPKHLITATGQRVTLRCSPRSGDLSVYWYQQSLDQGLQFLIQYYNGEERAKGNILERFSAQQFPDLHSELNLSSLELGDSALYFCASSGWDSKETQYFGPGTRLLVL.

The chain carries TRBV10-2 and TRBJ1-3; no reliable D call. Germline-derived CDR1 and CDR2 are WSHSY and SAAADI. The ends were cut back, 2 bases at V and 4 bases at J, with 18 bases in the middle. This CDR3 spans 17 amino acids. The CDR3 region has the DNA TGCGCCAGCAGTGAGCTTGGAGGGAAAAGCGTCGGAAACACCATATATTTT. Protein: CASSELGGKSVGNTIYF.

The CDR3 reads CASSTIRSGGLETQYF. The CDR3 DNA is TGTGCCAGCTCTACCATACGTTCGGGAGGGTTGGAGACCCAGTACTTC. The genes are TRBV18 and TRBJ2-5; 8 bases align to TRBD2. CDR1 and CDR2 from the germline V gene are KGHSH and LQKENI. The V gene end was trimmed by 6 bases and the J gene end by 5 bases; junction bases not matched to a gene: 14. The CDR3 contains 16 residues.

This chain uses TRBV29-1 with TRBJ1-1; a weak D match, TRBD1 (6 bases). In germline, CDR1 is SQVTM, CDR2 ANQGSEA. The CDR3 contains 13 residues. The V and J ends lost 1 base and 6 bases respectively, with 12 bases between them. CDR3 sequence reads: CSVEGKGVSEAFF. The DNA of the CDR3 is TGCAGCGTTGAAGGGAAGGGGGTCTCTGAAGCTTTCTTT.

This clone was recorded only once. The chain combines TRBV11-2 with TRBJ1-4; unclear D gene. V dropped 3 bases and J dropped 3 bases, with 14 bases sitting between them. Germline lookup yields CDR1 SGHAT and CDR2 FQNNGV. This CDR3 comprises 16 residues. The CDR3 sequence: CASSFGPGFSNEKLFF. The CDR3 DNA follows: TGTGCCAGCAGCTTCGGACCGGGGTTTTCTAATGAAAAACTGTTTTTT.

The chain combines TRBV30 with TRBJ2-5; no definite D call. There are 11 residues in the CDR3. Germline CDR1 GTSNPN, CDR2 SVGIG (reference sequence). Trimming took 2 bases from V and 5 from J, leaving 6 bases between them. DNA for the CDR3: TGTGCCTGGAGTAGTTATGAGACCCAGTACTTC. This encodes CAWSSYETQYF.

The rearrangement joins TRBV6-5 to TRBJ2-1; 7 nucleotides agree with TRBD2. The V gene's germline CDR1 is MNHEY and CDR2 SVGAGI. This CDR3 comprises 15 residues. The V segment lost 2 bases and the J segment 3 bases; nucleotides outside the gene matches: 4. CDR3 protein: CASSYGSSGYNEQFF. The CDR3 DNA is TGTGCCAGCAGTTACGGGTCTAGCGGCTACAATGAGCAGTTCTTC.

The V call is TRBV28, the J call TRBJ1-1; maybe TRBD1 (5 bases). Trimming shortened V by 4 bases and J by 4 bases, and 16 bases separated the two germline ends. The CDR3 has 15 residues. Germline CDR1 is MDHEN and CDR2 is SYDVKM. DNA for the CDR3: TGTGCCAGCAGTTCCCCCGGTACAGGATCCACTGAAGCTTTCTTT. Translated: CASSSPGTGSTEAFF.

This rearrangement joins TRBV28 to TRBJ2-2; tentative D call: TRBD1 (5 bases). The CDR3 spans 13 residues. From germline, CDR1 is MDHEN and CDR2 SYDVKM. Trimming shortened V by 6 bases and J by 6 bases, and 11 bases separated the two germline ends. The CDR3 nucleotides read TGTGCCAGCAGACTGACAGCCTCCGGGGAGCTGTTTTTT. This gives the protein CASRLTASGELFF.

CDR3 amino acids: CASSLDLHEQFF. CDR3 nucleotide sequence: TGCGCCAGCAGCTTGGATCTACATGAGCAGTTCTTC. The chain uses TRBV5-1 and TRBJ2-1; no clear D. CDR1 and CDR2 from the germline V gene are SGHRS and YFSETQ. This CDR3 is 12 amino acids long. Trimming removed 0 bases from V and 8 bases from J, with 6 bases in between.

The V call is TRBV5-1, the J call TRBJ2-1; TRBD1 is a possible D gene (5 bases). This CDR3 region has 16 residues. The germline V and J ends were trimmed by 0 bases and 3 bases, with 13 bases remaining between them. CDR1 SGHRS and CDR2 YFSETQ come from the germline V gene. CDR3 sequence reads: CASSLVKGSYYNEQFF. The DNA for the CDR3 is TGCGCCAGCAGCTTGGTTAAGGGGTCATACTACAATGAGCAGTTCTTC.

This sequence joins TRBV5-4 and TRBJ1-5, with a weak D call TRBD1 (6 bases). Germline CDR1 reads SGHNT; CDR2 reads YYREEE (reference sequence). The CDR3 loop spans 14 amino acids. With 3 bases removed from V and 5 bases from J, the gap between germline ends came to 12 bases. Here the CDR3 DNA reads TGTGCCAGCAGCTCGGGGGCTTCGGATCAGCCCCAGCATTTT. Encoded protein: CASSSGASDQPQHF.

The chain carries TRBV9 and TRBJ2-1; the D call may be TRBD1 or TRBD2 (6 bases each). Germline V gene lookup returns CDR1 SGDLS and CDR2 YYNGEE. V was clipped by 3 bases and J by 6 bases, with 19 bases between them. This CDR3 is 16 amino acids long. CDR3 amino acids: CASSGTYGGPGNEQFF. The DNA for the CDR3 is TGTGCCAGCAGCGGAACCTATGGGGGGCCGGGCAATGAGCAGTTCTTC.

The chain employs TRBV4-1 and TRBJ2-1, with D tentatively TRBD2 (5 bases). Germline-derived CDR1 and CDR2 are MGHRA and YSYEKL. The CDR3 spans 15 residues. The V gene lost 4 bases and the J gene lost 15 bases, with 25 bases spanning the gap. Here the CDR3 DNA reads TGCGCCAGCAGCCCAAGTCTGCCAGTAACTAGAGACTGGTTCTTC. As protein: CASSPSLPVTRDWFF.

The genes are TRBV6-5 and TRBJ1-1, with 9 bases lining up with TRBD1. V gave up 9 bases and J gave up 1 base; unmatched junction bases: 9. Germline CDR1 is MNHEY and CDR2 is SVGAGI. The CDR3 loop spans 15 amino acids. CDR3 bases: TGTGCCAGTTGTGGACAGGGGAATTCGAACACTGAAGCTTTCTTT. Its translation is CASCGQGNSNTEAFF.

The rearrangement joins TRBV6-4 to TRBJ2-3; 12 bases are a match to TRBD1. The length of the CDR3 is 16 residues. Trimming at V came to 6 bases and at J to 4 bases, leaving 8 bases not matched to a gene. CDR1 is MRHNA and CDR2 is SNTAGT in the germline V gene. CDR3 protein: CASSHPGQGASDTQYF. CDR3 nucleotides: TGTGCCAGCAGCCACCCGGGACAGGGGGCGTCAGATACGCAGTATTTT.

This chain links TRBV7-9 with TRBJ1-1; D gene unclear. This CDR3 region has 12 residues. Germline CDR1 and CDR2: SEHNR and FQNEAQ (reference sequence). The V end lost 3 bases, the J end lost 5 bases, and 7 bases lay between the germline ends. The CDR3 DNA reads TGTGCCAGCAGCTTTGTCGGAACTGAAGCTTTCTTT. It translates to CASSFVGTEAFF. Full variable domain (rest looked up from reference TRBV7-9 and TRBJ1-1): DTGVSQNPRHKITKRGQNVTFRCDPISEHNRLYWYRQTLGQGPEFLTYFQNEAQLEKSRLLSDRFSAERPKGSFSTLEIQRTEQGDSAMYLCASSFVGTEAFFGQGTRLTVV.

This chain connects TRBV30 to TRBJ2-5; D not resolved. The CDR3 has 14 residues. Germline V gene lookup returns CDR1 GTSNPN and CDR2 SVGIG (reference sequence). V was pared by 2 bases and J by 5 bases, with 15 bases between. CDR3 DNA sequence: TGTGCCTGGAGTCCGAGATTGGTGCTGGAGACCCAGTACTTC. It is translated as CAWSPRLVLETQYF.

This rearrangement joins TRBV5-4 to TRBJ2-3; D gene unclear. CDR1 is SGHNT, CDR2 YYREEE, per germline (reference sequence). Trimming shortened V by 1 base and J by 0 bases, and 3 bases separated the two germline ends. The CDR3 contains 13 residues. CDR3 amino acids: CASSLLSTDTQYF. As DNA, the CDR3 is TGTGCCAGCAGCTTGCTTAGCACAGATACGCAGTATTTT.

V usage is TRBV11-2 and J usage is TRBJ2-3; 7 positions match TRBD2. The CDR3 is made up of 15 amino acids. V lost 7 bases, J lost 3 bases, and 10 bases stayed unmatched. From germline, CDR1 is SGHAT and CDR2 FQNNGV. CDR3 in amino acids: CASTRSGGATDTQYF. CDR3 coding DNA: TGTGCCAGCACCCGTTCGGGGGGTGCGACAGATACGCAGTATTTT.

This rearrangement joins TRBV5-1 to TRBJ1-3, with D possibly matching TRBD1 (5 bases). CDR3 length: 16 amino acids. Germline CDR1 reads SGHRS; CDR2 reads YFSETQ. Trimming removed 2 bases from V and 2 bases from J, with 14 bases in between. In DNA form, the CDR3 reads TGCGCCAGCAGCTTCGGGGTTCAGGGAACTGGAAACACCATATATTTT. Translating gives CASSFGVQGTGNTIYF.

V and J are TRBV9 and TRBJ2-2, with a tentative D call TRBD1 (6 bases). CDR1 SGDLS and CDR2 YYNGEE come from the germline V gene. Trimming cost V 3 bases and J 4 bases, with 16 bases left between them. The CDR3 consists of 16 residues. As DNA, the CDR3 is TGTGCCAGCAGCGGTAGACAGGAGACAAGCACCGGGGAGCTGTTTTTT. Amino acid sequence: CASSGRQETSTGELFF.

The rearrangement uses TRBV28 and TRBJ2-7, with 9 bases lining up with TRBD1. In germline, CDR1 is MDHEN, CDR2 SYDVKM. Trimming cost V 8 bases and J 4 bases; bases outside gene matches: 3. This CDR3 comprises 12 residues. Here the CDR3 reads CASGTGRYEQYF. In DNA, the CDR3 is TGTGCCAGCGGGACAGGGCGTTACGAGCAGTACTTC.